The sequence of this T cell receptor beta chain was determined in a study of chemoradiotherapy in HPV16-positive cancers. The protocol was immunoSEQ multiplex PCR, while the TCRdb copy is restricted to in-frame clones and leaves out a portion. The repertoire has more than 20,000 clones, around 90% of them found once; the top ten carry about a sixth. Germline V gene data show CDR1 as SGHTA and CDR2 as FQGNSA. The V segment lost 3 bases and the J segment 3 bases; nucleotides outside the gene matches: 6. The CDR3 has 16 residues. This sequence originates from a human donor with HPV-associated anogenital cancer. The sample was blood, taken from a patient who underwent chemoradiotherapy. The chain recombines TRBV7-2 with TRBJ2-5, with TRBD2 identical over 11 bases. CDR3 region: CASSFRLTSGEETQYF. For the CDR3, the DNA is TGTGCCAGCAGCTTTAGGTTGACTAGCGGGGAAGAGACCCAGTACTTC.